Listed here are 23 T cell receptor beta chains from one sample, sequenced in a study of control samples from healthy donors and cancer patients. Libraries were prepared by immunoSEQ multiplex PCR; TCRdb keeps only in-frame clonotypes and omits some of them. The table lists 70,000 to 75,000 clones, less than 90% of them singletons, with over 3.5% in the top ten. The source material was blood. The origin of the receptors is a woman in her 50s in good health.

V usage is TRBV28 and J usage is TRBJ1-6; D remains ambiguous. This CDR3 region has 14 residues. V was clipped by 5 bases and J by 7 bases, with 12 bases between them. Germline V gives CDR1 MDHEN, CDR2 SYDVKM. The CDR3 DNA reads TGTGCCAGCAGTCAACCGACCAGAAATTCACCCCTCCACTTT. This translates into CASSQPTRNSPLHF.

This chain connects TRBV18 to TRBJ1-2; D uncertain. Germline V gives CDR1 KGHSH, CDR2 LQKENI. V lost 0 bases to trimming and J lost 8 bases, with 16 bases between them. The CDR3 is made up of 15 amino acids. For the CDR3, the DNA is TGTGCCAGCTCACCACCGTTGGGCAGCCTTGAGGGCTACACCTTC. This codes for CASSPPLGSLEGYTF. Combining the CDR3 with reference TRBV18 and TRBJ1-2 gives the whole variable domain NAGVMQNPRHLVRRRGQEARLRCSPMKGHSHVYWYRQLPEEGLKFMVYLQKENIIDESGMPKERFSAEFPKEGPSILRIQQVVRGDSAAYFCASSPPLGSLEGYTFGSGTRLTVV.

J is TRBJ2-7 and V is TRBV5-6, with 8 positions matching TRBD2. The CDR3 has 15 amino acids. CDR1 and CDR2 from the germline V gene are SGHDT and YYEEEE. Trimming took 4 bases from V and 4 from J; bases not matched to a gene: 10. This CDR3 is CASSNGPTSAYEQYF. In DNA form, the CDR3 reads TGTGCCAGCAGCAATGGGCCGACTAGCGCTTACGAGCAGTACTTC.

The CDR3, as DNA: TGTGCCAGCAGCGTTACAGCGAAGAACACTGAAGCTTTCTTT. Its translation is CASSVTAKNTEAFF. The chain carries TRBV9 and TRBJ1-1, with no clear D. Trimming shortened V by 2 bases and J by 1 base, and 9 bases separated the two germline ends. This CDR3 is built from 14 residues. The germline V gene encodes CDR1 SGDLS and CDR2 YYNGEE.

The V gene is TRBV30, the J gene TRBJ1-4, with D possibly TRBD1 on 6 matching bases. Germline assignment: CDR1 GTSNPN and CDR2 SVGIG (reference sequence). The CDR3 spans 14 residues. V gave up 8 bases and J gave up 5 bases, with 18 bases separating them. In DNA, the CDR3 is TGTGCCGGAACCCTCGGAGGGGGAAATGAAAAACTGTTTTTT. It yields the protein CAGTLGGGNEKLFF.

This clone showed up just a few times. The chain uses TRBV21-1 and TRBJ1-5; TRBD1, as called in the table, went unchecked against the DNA. TRBV21-1 is a pseudogene segment. The CDR3 totals 15 residues. The CDR3: CASSTEGQSNQPQHF. The CDR3 nucleotides read TGTGCCAGCAGCACCGAGGGACAGAGCAATCAGCCCCAGCATTTT.

This sequence joins TRBV6-5 and TRBJ2-3; D unresolved. This CDR3 comprises 15 residues. V was shortened by 5 bases and J by 2 bases, with 14 bases between the two germline ends. The germline CDR1 and CDR2 sequences are MNHEY and SVGAGI. The CDR3 DNA sequence: TGTGCCAGCAGTCCCTTCCGCGTCGACACAGATACGCAGTATTTT. It specifies CASSPFRVDTDTQYF.

The chain carries TRBV6-5 and TRBJ2-2, with 7 bases that match TRBD1. The CDR3 has 14 amino acids. Germline assignment: CDR1 MNHEY and CDR2 SVGAGI. The V gene end was trimmed by 8 bases and the J gene end by 5 bases; junction bases not matched to a gene: 8. The CDR3 coding sequence is TGTGCCAGCCACAAGGGGGCGCAGACCGGGGAGCTGTTTTTT. Protein product: CASHKGAQTGELFF.

This clone was seen only once. The V and J genes are TRBV7-6 and TRBJ2-3, with 8 bases aligning to TRBD1. Germline values: CDR1 SGHVS, CDR2 FNYEAQ. Trimming removed 6 bases from V and 1 base from J; junction bases left unmatched: 3. CDR3 length: 14 amino acids. In DNA, the CDR3 is TGTGCCAGCAGGGAGACAGGGGGCACAGATACGCAGTATTTT. It translates to CASRETGGTDTQYF.

This clone was seen a few times. The J gene is TRBJ2-5, the V gene TRBV5-5, with TRBD2 matching over 10 bases. Germline assignment: CDR1 SGHKS and CDR2 YYEKEE (reference sequence). The V and J ends lost 6 bases and 4 bases, in that order; junction bases with no gene match: 6. The CDR3 totals 14 residues. The CDR3 nucleotides read TGTGCCAGCATGCTAGCGGGAGTCCCAGAGACCCAGTACTTC. Its translation: CASMLAGVPETQYF.

This sequence joins TRBV5-1 and TRBJ1-2, with D hard to call. The CDR3 spans 13 residues. Per the germline V gene, CDR1 is SGHRS and CDR2 is YFSETQ. Trimming stripped 0 bases from V and 10 bases from J, with 13 bases between. CDR3 in DNA: TGCGCCAGCAGCTTGGGGGCGGAAGCTGCCTACACCTTC. Translated: CASSLGAEAAYTF.

The chain carries TRBV5-6 and TRBJ1-5; 8 bases are shared with TRBD1. V lost 4 bases, J lost 5 bases, and 2 bases stayed unmatched. The germline CDR1 and CDR2 sequences are SGHDT and YYEEEE. The CDR3 spans 13 residues. This CDR3 is CASSRQGYQPQHF. CDR3 DNA: TGTGCCAGCAGCCGACAGGGGTATCAGCCCCAGCATTTT. Complete variable domain (other parts from reference TRBV5-6 and TRBJ1-5): DAGVTQSPTHLIKTRGQQVTLRCSPKSGHDTVSWYQQALGQGPQFIFQYYEEEERQRGNFPDRFSGHQFPNYSSELNVNALLLGDSALYLCASSRQGYQPQHFGDGTRLSIL.

V is TRBV19 and J is TRBJ1-5; D unresolved. CDR3 size: 13 residues. V was shortened by 4 bases and J by 6 bases, with 10 bases between the two germline ends. Per the germline V gene, CDR1 is LNHDA and CDR2 is SQIVND (reference sequence). The CDR3 DNA is TGTGCCAGTAGTACCGACCCCGGTCAGCCCCAGCATTTT. It specifies CASSTDPGQPQHF. The complete variable domain, with remaining parts taken from reference TRBV19 and TRBJ1-5, reads DGGITQSPKYLFRKEGQNVTLSCEQNLNHDAMYWYRQDPGQGLRLIYYSQIVNDFQKGDIAEGYSVSREKKESFPLTVTSAQKNPTAFYLCASSTDPGQPQHFGDGTRLSIL.

The chain couples TRBV28 to TRBJ2-5, with TRBD1 identical over 8 bases. Trimming cost V 3 bases and J 5 bases; bases outside gene matches: 8. The CDR3 covers 15 residues. Germline lookup yields CDR1 MDHEN and CDR2 SYDVKM. The CDR3 region has the DNA TGTGCCAGCAGTTTTACAGGGGGAAGTATTGAGACCCAGTACTTC. Its translation is CASSFTGGSIETQYF.

The chain recombines TRBV9 with TRBJ2-3; a possible D gene is TRBD2 (6 bases). CDR3 length: 15 amino acids. Per germline, CDR1 SGDLS and CDR2 YYNGEE. V lost 2 bases and J 0 bases, leaving 10 bases between the germline ends. CDR3 sequence: CASSVSGSSTDTQYF. For the CDR3, the DNA is TGTGCCAGCAGCGTGTCCGGGAGTAGCACAGATACGCAGTATTTT.

The CDR3 sequence is CASSQGASTYNEQFF. In DNA, the CDR3 is TGTGCCAGCAGCCAGGGAGCGAGTACCTACAATGAGCAGTTCTTC. V and J are TRBV4-2 and TRBJ2-1; maybe TRBD2 (5 bases). The V gene lost 3 bases and the J gene lost 2 bases, with 11 bases spanning the gap. The CDR3 runs to 15 residues. Germline V CDR1 and CDR2: LGHNA, YNFKEQ.

This clone was observed once. The chain is built from TRBV14 and TRBJ2-3, with TRBD2 matching 14 bases. After removal of 0 bases from V and 1 base from J, the junction contained 6 bases not matched to a gene. Germline V gives CDR1 SGHDN, CDR2 FVKESK. CDR3 size: 19 residues. CDR3 DNA: TGTGCCAGCAGCCAAGATAGGGGACTAGCGGGAGTGGGCACAGATACGCAGTATTTT. This translates into CASSQDRGLAGVGTDTQYF.

This chain joins TRBV5-4 and TRBJ2-3; 12 nucleotides agree with TRBD2. This CDR3 has 13 amino acids. V was pared by 10 bases and J by 4 bases, with 4 bases of the junction left unmatched. Germline V gives CDR1 SGHNT, CDR2 YYREEE (reference sequence). The CDR3 reads CASGLAGSDTQYF. CDR3 in DNA: TGTGCCTCGGGACTAGCGGGTTCAGATACGCAGTATTTT.

The rearrangement links TRBV4-1 to TRBJ1-1; D ambiguous. This CDR3 contains 14 residues. V lost 1 base to trimming and J lost 1 base, with 7 bases between them. Germline CDR1 and CDR2: MGHRA and YSYEKL. Written as DNA, the CDR3 is TGCGCCAGCAGCCAAGGTTTACGGAACACTGAAGCTTTCTTT. This codes for CASSQGLRNTEAFF.

The chain couples TRBV7-9 to TRBJ2-1, with D possibly being TRBD1 or TRBD2 (5 bases each). The CDR3 length is 12 residues. Trimming removed 4 bases at V and 11 bases at J, with 12 bases between. CDR1 is SEHNR and CDR2 is FQNEAQ in the germline V gene (reference sequence). The CDR3 nucleotides read TGTGCCAGCAGCTCCCCTGGGGGACAGCAGTTCTTC. Amino acids: CASSSPGGQQFF.

The V and J genes are TRBV27 and TRBJ2-7, with 7 bases fitting TRBD1. CDR3 length equals 13 residues. Germline V gives CDR1 MNHEY, CDR2 SMNVEV (reference sequence). V lost 6 bases and J lost 1; bases outside the gene matches: 3. The CDR3 here is CASRLQGSYEQYF. CDR3 nucleotide sequence: TGTGCCAGCAGGTTACAGGGGTCCTACGAGCAGTACTTC.

The chain uses TRBV7-3 and TRBJ2-2, with D possibly being TRBD2 (5 bases). V was trimmed by 5 bases and J by 2 bases, leaving 12 bases between them. Per germline, CDR1 SGHTA and CDR2 FQGTGA. The CDR3 has 15 amino acids. CDR3 sequence (DNA): TGTGCCAGCAGCCAGAGCGGACCTAACACCGGGGAGCTGTTTTTT. This sequence encodes CASSQSGPNTGELFF. Full variable domain (missing parts from reference TRBV7-3 and TRBJ2-2): GAGVSQTPSNKVTEKGKYVELRCDPISGHTALYWYRQSLGQGPEFLIYFQGTGAADDSGLPNDRFFAVRPEGSVSTLKIQRTERGDSAVYLCASSQSGPNTGELFFGEGSRLTVL.

This chain links TRBV11-1 with TRBJ2-4; D call uncertain. Trimming shortened V by 6 bases and J by 4 bases, and 13 bases separated the two germline ends. From germline, CDR1 is SGHAT and CDR2 FQDESV (reference sequence). CDR3 length: 14 residues. CDR3 DNA sequence: TGTGCCAGCAGTGCACCCGGGCGAAAAAACATTCAGTACTTC. Protein product: CASSAPGRKNIQYF.